Listed here is a single T cell receptor beta chain. The sample belongs to a study of OX40 agonist ivuxolimab in advanced cancers. Clones were sequenced by immunoSEQ multiplex PCR, and TCRdb holds only the in-frame ones, with some missing. The sample lists about 48,000 clones; roughly 91% were seen once. Germline V gene lookup returns CDR1 MGHDK and CDR2 SYGVNS. The V gene lost 6 bases and the J gene lost 7 bases, with 15 bases spanning the gap. The CDR3 runs to 14 residues. The rearrangement uses TRBV25-1 and TRBJ1-4, with D tentatively TRBD1 (5 bases). This receptor was identified in an adult with an advanced solid tumor such as melanoma, head and neck, liver or kidney cancer. Sequencing used CD4+ or CD8+ T cells sorted from blood, obtained in a trial of the OX40 agonist ivuxolimab. The CDR3 DNA follows: TGTGCCAGCAGCCATGGGGGGTTAGCTGAAAAACTGTTTTTT. Encoded protein: CASSHGGLAEKLFF.